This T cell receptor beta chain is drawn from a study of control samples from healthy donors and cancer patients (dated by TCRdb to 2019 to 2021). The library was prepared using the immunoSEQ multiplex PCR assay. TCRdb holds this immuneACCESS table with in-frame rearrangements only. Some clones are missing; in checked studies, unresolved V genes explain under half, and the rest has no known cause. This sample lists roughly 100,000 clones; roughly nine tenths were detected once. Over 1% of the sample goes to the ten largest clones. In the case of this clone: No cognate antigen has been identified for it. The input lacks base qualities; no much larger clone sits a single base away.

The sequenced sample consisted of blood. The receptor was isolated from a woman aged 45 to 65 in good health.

CDR3 reads: CASKPRGPGDTQYF. The DNA sequence reads TGTGCCAGCAAACCGCGGGGGCCCGGGGATACGCAGTATTTT. In this chain, TRBV6-5 is recombined with TRBJ2-3; TRBD2 is possibly the D segment (7 matching bases). CDR3 length: 14 amino acids, cysteine to phenylalanine. Only the CDR3 portion is preserved as DNA: 42 bases, with reading frame beginning at the first base. The germline V gene yields MNHEY for CDR1 and SVGAGI for CDR2. V loses 7 bases of germline sequence and J loses 6 bases, and the interval between the two ends is 17 bases.